Presented here are 21 T cell receptor beta chains from one specimen sequenced in a study of blood T cell repertoires in COVID-19. This table comes from immunoSEQ multiplex PCR, and its TCRdb copy is limited to in-frame clones, with some not included. The sample contains approximately 140,000 clones, approximately 90% of which appear only once. The sample taken for sequencing was peripheral blood. These receptors all come from a man between 65 and 85 years old with active COVID-19.

The J gene is TRBJ2-4, the V gene TRBV19; a possible D gene is TRBD2 (6 bases). This CDR3 has 13 residues. Germline CDR1 and CDR2: LNHDA and SQIVND (reference sequence). Trimming removed 5 bases at V and 11 bases at J, with 16 bases between. The CDR3 loop reads CASSVKDVAVQYF. The CDR3 nucleotides read TGTGCCAGTAGTGTTAAGGACGTAGCGGTTCAGTACTTC.

CDR3 bases: TGCGCCAGCAGCGATCCGGGACTAGCGGGAGAAAGCGGGGAGCTGTTTTTT. Translated: CASSDPGLAGESGELFF. This sequence joins TRBV5-1 and TRBJ2-2; 14 nucleotides match TRBD2. The CDR3 has 17 amino acids. Per germline, CDR1 SGHRS and CDR2 YFSETQ. Trimming removed 4 bases from V and 7 bases from J; junction bases left unmatched: 9.

The chain has TRBV18 and TRBJ1-4; D gene uncertain. The CDR3 runs 15 residues. V lost 3 bases and J lost 8, with 16 bases in between. CDR1 KGHSH and CDR2 LQKENI come from the germline V gene. The CDR3 loop reads CASSPRALLGEKLFF. The CDR3 bases are TGTGCCAGCTCACCGCGGGCTCTCCTGGGCGAAAAACTGTTTTTT.

This clone was seen once. The rearrangement links TRBV6-1 to TRBJ1-3; D gene ambiguous. This CDR3 spans 12 amino acids. Germline CDR1 reads MNHNS; CDR2 reads SASEGT. V lost 3 bases to trimming and J lost 10 bases, with 10 bases between them. The CDR3 DNA is TGTGCCAGCAGTGAGGCTCAGATTACCATATATTTT. As protein: CASSEAQITIYF.

This clone was picked up one time. The chain links TRBV5-1 to TRBJ1-1; D remains ambiguous. The CDR3 consists of 12 residues. Germline loops: CDR1 SGHRS, CDR2 YFSETQ. V lost 2 bases to trimming and J lost 5 bases, with 7 bases between them. DNA for the CDR3: TGCGCCAGCAGCTTTGGGAGGACTGAAGCTTTCTTT. It specifies CASSFGRTEAFF.

The gene calls are TRBV2 and TRBJ2-1, with D tentatively TRBD1 (6 bases). V gave up 4 bases and J gave up 7 bases, with 14 bases separating them. This CDR3 region has 14 residues. Germline V gene data show CDR1 as SNHLY and CDR2 as FYNNEI. CDR3 coding DNA: TGTGCCAGCAGTGTTAGCACAGGGAAGAATGAGCAGTTCTTC. It is translated as CASSVSTGKNEQFF.

The rearrangement links TRBV7-6 to TRBJ2-1; TRBD2 is a possible D gene (6 bases). CDR1 SGHVS and CDR2 FNYEAQ come from the germline V gene. The CDR3 is 16 residues long. V dropped 0 bases and J dropped 3 bases, with 12 bases sitting between them. In DNA form, the CDR3 reads TGTGCCAGCAGCTTAGCCCCGGGACTGGACTACAATGAGCAGTTCTTC. Translating gives CASSLAPGLDYNEQFF.

This chain links TRBV23-1 with TRBJ2-1; 10 positions match TRBD2. Being an ORF, TRBV23-1 has a function that is uncertain. The CDR3 has 18 amino acids. The trim removed 0 bases at V and 8 bases at J, leaving 13 bases unmatched. This CDR3 is CASSQSWRSGRAWDEQFF. The CDR3 DNA is TGCGCCAGCAGTCAATCTTGGAGAAGCGGGAGGGCCTGGGATGAGCAGTTCTTC.

V gene TRBV30 combines with J gene TRBJ2-3; D call uncertain. In germline, CDR1 is GTSNPN, CDR2 SVGIG (reference sequence). CDR3 length: 13 residues. V was trimmed by 2 bases and J by 1 base, leaving 7 bases between them. The CDR3 is CAWSRSGTDTQYF. In DNA form, the CDR3 reads TGTGCCTGGAGTAGGAGCGGCACAGATACGCAGTATTTT.

The chain combines TRBV6-6 with TRBJ2-7; D is unresolved. The CDR3 runs to 12 residues. Per germline, CDR1 MNHNY and CDR2 SVGAGI (reference sequence). Trimming cost V 6 bases and J 8 bases, with 14 bases left between them. For the CDR3, the DNA is TGTGCCAGCAGCCCTAACGCAGGCCAGCAGTACTTC. Residues: CASSPNAGQQYF.

The chain joins TRBV7-9 to TRBJ1-4; D possibly corresponds to TRBD1 (5 bases). This CDR3 has 18 residues. With 4 bases removed from V and 1 base from J, the gap between germline ends came to 19 bases. Germline V CDR1 and CDR2: SEHNR, FQNEAQ (reference sequence). The CDR3 region has the DNA TGTGCCAGCAGCTCCCGATCGGGGGAGCCTGTAACTAATGAAAAACTGTTTTTT. Translating it yields CASSSRSGEPVTNEKLFF. Supplemented by reference TRBV7-9 and TRBJ1-4, the full variable domain reads DTGVSQNPRHKITKRGQNVTFRCDPISEHNRLYWYRQTLGQGPEFLTYFQNEAQLEKSRLLSDRFSAERPKGSFSTLEIQRTEQGDSAMYLCASSSRSGEPVTNEKLFFGSGTQLSVL.

The J gene is TRBJ2-2, the V gene TRBV6-6, with D perhaps matching TRBD2 (8 bases). The CDR3 runs to 16 residues. Trimming removed 7 bases from V and 4 bases from J, with 19 bases in between. Germline lookup yields CDR1 MNHNY and CDR2 SVGAGI (reference sequence). CDR3 region: CASTGGGQRGTGELFF. For the CDR3, the DNA is TGTGCCAGCACGGGAGGGGGACAGCGTGGCACCGGGGAGCTGTTTTTT.

The chain links TRBV9 to TRBJ2-5; tentatively, D is TRBD1 (7 bases). Deletions cut 6 bases from V and 4 bases from J, with 22 bases between. Germline V CDR1 and CDR2: SGDLS, YYNGEE. The CDR3 contains 16 residues. The CDR3 loop is CASTQGGAGGRETQYF. The DNA for the CDR3 is TGTGCCAGCACCCAAGGGGGAGCAGGGGGGAGAGAGACCCAGTACTTC.

This clone has only a few counts. The V and J genes are TRBV5-1 and TRBJ2-7, with D tentatively TRBD2 (6 bases). This CDR3 spans 11 amino acids. Trimming removed 3 bases at V and 9 bases at J, with 10 bases between. Per the germline V gene, CDR1 is SGHRS and CDR2 is YFSETQ. CDR3 sequence reads: CASSYEGGQYF. For the CDR3, the DNA is TGCGCCAGCAGCTACGAGGGAGGGCAGTACTTC.

As concerns this clone: The sample contains more than one DNA sequence encoding this CDR3. This chain links TRBV3-1 (or the pseudogene TRBV3-2) with TRBJ1-3, with 7 bases identical to TRBD1. From germline, CDR1 is LGHDT and CDR2 YNNKEL (reference sequence). The V segment lost 4 bases and the J segment 0 bases; nucleotides outside the gene matches: 3. The CDR3 runs 15 residues. CDR3 in amino acids: CASSLQGPSGNTIYF. CDR3 in DNA: TGTGCCAGCAGCCTACAGGGGCCCTCTGGAAACACCATATATTTT.

This chain connects TRBV5-4 to TRBJ1-4, with unresolved D. The CDR3 length is 14 residues. Germline V gene data show CDR1 as SGHNT and CDR2 as YYREEE (reference sequence). Trimming shortened V by 4 bases and J by 5 bases, and 12 bases separated the two germline ends. DNA for the CDR3: TGTGCCAGCAGCCTAGACGGAAAGAATGAAAAACTGTTTTTT. Residues: CASSLDGKNEKLFF.

J is TRBJ1-5 and V is TRBV30, with D unclear. Between the trimmed V and J ends, which lost 0 bases and 1 base, there was a span of 10 bases. Germline V lookup: CDR1 GTSNPN, CDR2 SVGIG (reference sequence). The CDR3 extends over 15 amino acids. The CDR3 bases are TGTGCCTGGAGTGTTGGGAGTGTGAGCAATCAGCCCCAGCATTTT. Its translation: CAWSVGSVSNQPQHF.

As regards this clone: At one boundary the junction diverges from the germline segment, which might be a read error. The V gene is TRBV19, the J gene TRBJ1-5, with 8 nucleotides matching TRBD1. The CDR3 is 15 amino acids. Germline V gene lookup returns CDR1 LNHDA and CDR2 SQIVND (reference sequence). This CDR3 reads CASSTAGGADQPQHF. In DNA form, the CDR3 reads TGTGCCAGCAGTACGGCAGGGGGCGCGGATCAGCCCCAGCATTTT.

The genes are TRBV28 and TRBJ2-3; 9 bases are shared with TRBD1. This CDR3 region has 16 residues. Germline lookup yields CDR1 MDHEN and CDR2 SYDVKM. With V trimmed by 5 bases and J by 0 bases, 6 bases remained unmatched. CDR3 sequence reads: CASSGGQGRSTDTQYF. The CDR3 nucleotides are TGTGCCAGCAGTGGGGGACAGGGACGGAGCACAGATACGCAGTATTTT.

This clone came up once. CDR3 region: CASSAVGGTYEKLFF. CDR3 DNA sequence: TGTGCCAGCAGTGCCGTGGGGGGGACCTATGAAAAACTGTTTTTT. V and J are TRBV28 and TRBJ1-4, with D possibly matching TRBD1 (5 bases). CDR1 and CDR2 (germline): MDHEN, SYDVKM. The CDR3 extends over 15 amino acids. V was pared by 5 bases and J by 6 bases, with 16 bases between.

The rearrangement uses TRBV11-2 and TRBJ2-7; 7 nucleotides line up with TRBD2. The CDR3 has 15 residues. Germline values: CDR1 SGHAT, CDR2 FQNNGV. Trimming took 5 bases from V and 2 from J; bases not matched to a gene: 9. As DNA, the CDR3 is TGTGCCAGCAGCAGTGGCGGGAGCTCCACCTACGAGCAGTACTTC. Its translation: CASSSGGSSTYEQYF.